A single sample gave rise to the 13 T cell receptor beta chains below, sequenced in a study of memory CD4+ T cells and cytomegalovirus serostatus. The sort gate was single viable CD3+CD4+CD8-CD45RO+ cells for memory CD4+ T cells. Sequenced by immunoSEQ multiplex PCR; TCRdb stores in-frame clones only, minus some. The sample yields roughly 50,000 clones, over 75% seen once. The specimen was memory CD4+ T cells from blood. The receptors here all came from an adult in good health and CMV-seronegative.

The chain has TRBV13 and TRBJ1-1, with TRBD1 matching over 9 bases. Trimming cost V 6 bases and J 7 bases; bases outside gene matches: 12. The CDR3 runs to 15 residues. Germline CDR1 reads PRHDT; CDR2 reads FYEKMQ (reference sequence). The DNA for the CDR3 is TGTGCCAGCAGGCGACAGGGGGGTCTGGCCGATGAAGCTTTCTTT. Residues: CASRRQGGLADEAFF.

This rearrangement joins TRBV2 to TRBJ1-2, with D possibly TRBD1 on 5 matching bases. Trimming stripped 11 bases from V and 8 bases from J, with 27 bases between. The CDR3 has 15 amino acids. Germline CDR1 is SNHLY and CDR2 is FYNNEI. CDR3 DNA: TGTGCCGGGAAGGACACGGCCTCCGGGCGTGGAGGCTACACCTTC. Translation gives CAGKDTASGRGGYTF.

The chain has TRBV4-1 and TRBJ2-1, with D uncertain. Germline CDR1 and CDR2: MGHRA and YSYEKL. The CDR3 sequence is 15 residues long. With 2 bases removed from V and 7 bases from J, the gap between germline ends came to 15 bases. CDR3 in amino acids: CASSQTTLWANEQFF. In DNA form, the CDR3 reads TGCGCCAGCAGCCAAACTACACTCTGGGCGAATGAGCAGTTCTTC.

Here the CDR3 DNA reads TGTGCCTGGAGTGTACTGGGGGGCTCCTACGAGCAGTACTTC. Its protein is CAWSVLGGSYEQYF. V is TRBV30 and J is TRBJ2-7, with D possibly being TRBD2 (6 bases). Germline CDR1 is GTSNPN and CDR2 is SVGIG (reference sequence). The CDR3 is 14 residues long. V was pared by 0 bases and J by 0 bases, with 9 bases between.

This clone showed up just a few times. The CDR3 DNA reads as TGTGCCAGCAGCCAAGGGCACAGAATTTACGAGCAGTACTTC. Its translation is CASSQGHRIYEQYF. J is TRBJ2-7 and V is TRBV14; D not certain. Germline CDR1 SGHDN, CDR2 FVKESK. The CDR3 runs 14 residues. Trimming cost V 1 base and J 4 bases, with 11 bases left between them.

This rearrangement joins TRBV11-2 to TRBJ2-4, with D perhaps being TRBD1 or TRBD2 (5 bases each). V was trimmed by 5 bases and J by 0 bases, leaving 17 bases between them. This CDR3 has 17 residues. Germline V gene data show CDR1 as SGHAT and CDR2 as FQNNGV. CDR3 in DNA: TGTGCCAGCAGCCCCGGGACCCAGGGCGTAGCCAAAAACATTCAGTACTTC. Protein product: CASSPGTQGVAKNIQYF.

In its sample, this clone ranks as medium-sized. This chain uses TRBV7-2 with TRBJ1-2, with a weak D call TRBD1 (5 bases). Germline V lookup: CDR1 SGHTA, CDR2 FQGNSA. This CDR3 comprises 14 residues. The V end was cut by 4 bases, the J end by 4 bases, with 13 bases between. CDR3 residues: CASSWGNMGYGYTF. CDR3 nucleotide sequence: TGTGCCAGCAGCTGGGGGAACATGGGCTATGGCTACACCTTC.

This chain joins TRBV11-1 and TRBJ2-1; 8 positions match TRBD2. V shed 7 bases and J 7 bases; nucleotides not matched to a gene: 9. Germline values: CDR1 SGHAT, CDR2 FQDESV (reference sequence). The CDR3 is made up of 14 amino acids. The CDR3 region has the DNA TGTGCCAGCAACCTTGGGACTAGGAGAAATGAGCAGTTCTTC. Protein sequence: CASNLGTRRNEQFF.

V gene TRBV11-1 combines with J gene TRBJ2-6; 10 bases line up with TRBD1. The CDR3 length is 19 residues. With 0 bases clipped from V and 0 bases from J, the junction kept 5 bases outside the gene matches. Germline CDR1 and CDR2: SGHAT and FQDESV (reference sequence). The CDR3 bases are TGTGCCAGCAGCTTAGCCTGGAGGACAGGGGGCTCTGGGGCCAACGTCCTGACTTTC. This codes for CASSLAWRTGGSGANVLTF.

This rearrangement joins TRBV28 to TRBJ2-5; 7 nucleotides line up with TRBD2. V gave up 2 bases and J gave up 4 bases; unmatched junction bases: 7. Germline CDR1 is MDHEN and CDR2 is SYDVKM. The CDR3 runs 15 residues. The CDR3 is CASSLGGRAAETQYF. As DNA, the CDR3 is TGTGCCAGCAGTTTAGGTGGGAGGGCCGCAGAGACCCAGTACTTC.

V and J are TRBV18 and TRBJ2-7; D may be TRBD2 (6 bases). This CDR3 region has 15 residues. Germline loops: CDR1 KGHSH, CDR2 LQKENI. Trimming stripped 4 bases from V and 0 bases from J, with 13 bases between. Written as DNA, the CDR3 is TGTGCCAGCTCACGCGGGGCAGGGAGCTCCTACGAGCAGTACTTC. Protein product: CASSRGAGSSYEQYF.

Regarding this clone: A read error may account for a junction end that differs from germline. The chain employs TRBV28 and TRBJ2-5, with D tentatively TRBD1 (6 bases). This CDR3 region has 15 residues. Per germline, CDR1 MDHEN and CDR2 SYDVKM. The CDR3 protein is CASSLRRTDKETQYF. CDR3 bases: TGTGCCAGTAGTTTAAGGAGGACAGATAAAGAGACCCAGTACTTC.

The chain employs TRBV7-9 and TRBJ2-4, with a weak D call TRBD2 (6 bases). The CDR3 contains 14 residues. Deletions cut 5 bases from V and 5 bases from J, with 13 bases between. Per the germline V gene, CDR1 is SEHNR and CDR2 is FQNEAQ (reference sequence). The CDR3 protein is CASSLYGGENIQYF. DNA of the CDR3: TGTGCCAGCAGCCTCTACGGCGGGGAAAACATTCAGTACTTC.